The present T cell receptor beta chain was sequenced within a study of low-dose radiotherapy and immunotherapy resistance in tumors. The V and J ends lost 1 base and 5 bases respectively, with 8 bases between them. Germline-derived CDR1 and CDR2 are SQVTM and ANQGSEA. This CDR3 is 12 amino acids long. Gene-specific TRAV and TRBV primers were used for first-strand cDNA, covering alpha and beta chains. TCRs were amplified for roughly 20 PCR cycles with a constant-region primer and V-primer adapter. A single record per CDR3 protein comes from TCRdb applying MiXCR to the reads. Among about 5,600 distinct CDR3 sequences listed, around 84% were seen once.

This chain joins TRBV29-1 and TRBJ1-2, with a tentative D call TRBD1 (5 bases). The sequence was collected from a human donor with advanced metastatic prostate, ovarian, gallbladder or colorectal cancer (not recorded which). This table probably holds off-target reads from a library built for another chain. The CDR3 nucleotides read TGCAGCGTTGAAGGGGCAGGGTATGGCTACACCTTC. Translating it yields CSVEGAGYGYTF.